The next 6 T cell receptor beta chains were all read from a single sample in a study of T-cell memory formation after mild COVID-19 (dated by TCRdb to the early 2020s). Receptor libraries were prepared by 5' RACE. Sequenced on an Illumina NovaSeq 6000. The raw public reads went through TCRdb reprocessing: fastp at Q25, MiXCR clone calling, in-frame beta chains kept. All rows with the same CDR3 protein become a single entry with the most common DNA and genes. The sample table holds 250,000 to 300,000 distinct CDR3 sequences, of which 15% to 20% were seen once. The leading ten clones occupy about 23% of the sample. The sequenced sample was PBMCs or a T cell subset sorted from them (not recorded which). Every receptor here comes from a man younger than 35 who had mild COVID-19 (a few samples of this study predate the infection). The sample titles of this study are shuffled in the database, so cell type and time point are left out; the donor was told from shared clones.

There are a few counts of this clonotype. This sequence joins TRBV11-2 and TRBJ2-5; 11 bases line up with TRBD2. Per germline, CDR1 SGHAT and CDR2 FQNNGV. The CDR3 sequence is 18 residues long. V was pared by 4 bases and J by 1 base, with 11 bases of the junction left unmatched. CDR3 sequence: CASSSSSGGPLLQETQYF. CDR3 DNA: TGTGCCAGCAGCTCCTCTAGCGGGGGGCCCCTCCTCCAAGAGACCCAGTACTTC.

In this sample, this clonotype turned up a few times. The chain is built from TRBV5-4 and TRBJ2-3; possible D gene TRBD2, 6 bases. Trimming removed 3 bases from V and 2 bases from J, with 16 bases in between. The CDR3 covers 16 residues. The V gene's germline CDR1 is SGHNT and CDR2 YYREEE (reference sequence). CDR3 sequence (DNA): TGTGCCAGCAGCTCGGTCCTAGCGCTACCCACAGATACGCAGTATTTT. This translates into CASSSVLALPTDTQYF.

This clonotype was seen a handful of times. The rearrangement uses TRBV11-2 and TRBJ1-1; a weak D match, TRBD1 (5 bases). Deletions cut 5 bases from V and 6 bases from J, with 16 bases between. CDR1 is SGHAT and CDR2 is FQNNGV in the germline V gene. This CDR3 contains 14 residues. The CDR3 sequence: CASSPQVRVAEAFF. DNA of the CDR3: TGTGCCAGCAGCCCCCAAGTCAGGGTTGCTGAAGCTTTCTTT.

This clonotype was found many times. The rearrangement joins TRBV6-5 to TRBJ2-2, with D perhaps matching TRBD2 (5 bases). V lost 0 bases to trimming and J lost 5 bases, with 10 bases between them. The CDR3 is made up of 15 amino acids. Germline V CDR1 and CDR2: MNHEY, SVGAGI. CDR3 region: CASSYSMEETGELFF. The CDR3 DNA follows: TGTGCCAGCAGTTACTCGATGGAGGAAACCGGGGAGCTGTTTTTT.

The chain combines TRBV12-3 or TRBV12-4 with TRBJ2-5, with 9 bases identical to TRBD1. The junction had 19 bases not matched to a gene; V was cut back by 7 bases and J by 13 bases. This CDR3 contains 15 residues. The CDR3 loop reads CASTPHGGTGRVAYF. In nucleotides, the CDR3 is TGTGCCAGCACCCCGCACGGGGGGACAGGGAGAGTCGCGTACTTC.

The gene calls are TRBV12-3 or TRBV12-4 and TRBJ1-1; no definite D call. V was cut by 6 bases and J by 8 bases, with 13 bases left in between. This CDR3 comprises 12 residues. The CDR3 nucleotides are TGTGCCAGCAGCCCTCGCCTCCAAGAAGCTTTCTTT. Protein sequence: CASSPRLQEAFF.